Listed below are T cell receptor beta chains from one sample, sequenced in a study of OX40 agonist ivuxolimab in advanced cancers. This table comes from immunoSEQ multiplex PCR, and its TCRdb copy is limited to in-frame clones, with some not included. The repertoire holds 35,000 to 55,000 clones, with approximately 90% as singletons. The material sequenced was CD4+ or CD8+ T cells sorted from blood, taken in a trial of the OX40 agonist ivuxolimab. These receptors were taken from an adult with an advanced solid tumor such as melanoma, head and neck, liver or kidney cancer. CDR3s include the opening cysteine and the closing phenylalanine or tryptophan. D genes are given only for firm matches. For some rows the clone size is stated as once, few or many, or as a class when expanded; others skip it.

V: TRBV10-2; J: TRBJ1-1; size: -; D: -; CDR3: CASSDPGQNTEAFF; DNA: TGCGCCAGCAGTGACCCGGGACAGAACACTGAAGCTTTCTTT
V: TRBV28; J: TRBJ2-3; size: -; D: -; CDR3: CASSFGGIKDTQYF; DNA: TGTGCCAGCAGTTTTGGCGGGATCAAAGATACGCAGTATTTT
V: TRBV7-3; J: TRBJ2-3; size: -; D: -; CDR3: CASSLSPGTDTQYF; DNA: TGTGCCAGCAGCTTATCGCCGGGCACAGATACGCAGTATTTT
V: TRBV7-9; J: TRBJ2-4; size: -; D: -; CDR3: CASRGTLNIQYF; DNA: TGTGCCAGCAGGGGGACCCTAAACATTCAGTACTTC
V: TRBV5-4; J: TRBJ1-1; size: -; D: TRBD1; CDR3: CASSSLQGGIAEAFF; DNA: TGTGCCAGCAGCTCCCTCCAGGGGGGCATAGCTGAAGCTTTCTTT
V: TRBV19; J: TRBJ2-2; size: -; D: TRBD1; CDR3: CASRDRPNTGELFF; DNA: TGTGCCAGTAGGGACAGGCCGAACACCGGGGAGCTGTTTTTT
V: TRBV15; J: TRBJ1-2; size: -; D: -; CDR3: CATSRDGLYGYTF; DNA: TGTGCCACCAGCAGGGACGGCCTCTATGGCTACACCTTC
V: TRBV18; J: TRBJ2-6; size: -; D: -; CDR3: CASSQILYTGSPGANVLTF; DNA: TGTGCCAGCTCACAAATACTTTATACAGGGTCCCCTGGGGCCAACGTCCTGACTTTC
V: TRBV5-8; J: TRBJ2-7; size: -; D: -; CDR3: CASSRVGGRSYEQYF; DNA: TGTGCCAGCAGCCGGGTAGGGGGAAGGTCATACGAGCAGTACTTC
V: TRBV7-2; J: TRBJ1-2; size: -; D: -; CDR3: CASSLPQGGYGYTF; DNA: TGTGCCAGCAGCCTACCACAGGGCGGCTATGGCTACACCTTC
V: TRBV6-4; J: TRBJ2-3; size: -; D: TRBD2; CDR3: CASSPTSGSTDTQYF; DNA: TGTGCCAGCAGTCCGACTAGCGGGAGCACAGATACGCAGTATTTT
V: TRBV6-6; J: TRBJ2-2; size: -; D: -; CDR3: CASSYSNSINTGELFF; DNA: TGTGCCAGCAGTTACTCGAACAGCATCAACACCGGGGAGCTGTTTTTT
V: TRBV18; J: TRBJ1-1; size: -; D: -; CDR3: CASSPRQGMENTEAFF; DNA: TGTGCCAGCTCACCACGGCAGGGAATGGAGAACACTGAAGCTTTCTTT
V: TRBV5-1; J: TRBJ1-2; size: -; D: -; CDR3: CASSLLGVDGYTF; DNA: TGCGCCAGCAGCTTGTTGGGGGTGGATGGCTACACCTTC
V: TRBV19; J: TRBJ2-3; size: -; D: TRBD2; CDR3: CASSPRSIGLAGESDTQYF; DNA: TGTGCCAGTAGCCCTAGATCGATTGGACTAGCGGGAGAATCAGATACGCAGTATTTT
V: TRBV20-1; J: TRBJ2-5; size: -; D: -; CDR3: CSARNRETQYF; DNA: TGCAGTGCTCGGAACCGGGAGACCCAGTACTTC
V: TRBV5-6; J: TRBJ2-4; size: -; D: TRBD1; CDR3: CASSNTGTDKNIQYF; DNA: TGTGCCAGCAGCAACACCGGGACAGACAAAAACATTCAGTACTTC
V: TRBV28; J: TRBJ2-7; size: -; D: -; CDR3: CASSLAGARSSYEQYF; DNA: TGTGCCAGCAGTTTGGCAGGGGCAAGGAGCTCCTACGAGCAGTACTTC
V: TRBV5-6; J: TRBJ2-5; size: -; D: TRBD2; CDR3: CASSLALGTSDETQYF; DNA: TGTGCCAGCAGCTTGGCTTTGGGGACTAGCGATGAGACCCAGTACTTC
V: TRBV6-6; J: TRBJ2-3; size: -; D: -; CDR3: CASSYSGGQGTDTQYF; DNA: TGTGCCAGCAGTTACTCGGGGGGGCAGGGCACAGATACGCAGTATTTT
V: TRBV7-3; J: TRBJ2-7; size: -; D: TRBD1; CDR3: CASSLRGGTGRHEQYF; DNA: TGTGCCAGCAGCTTAAGGGGCGGGACAGGGAGACACGAGCAGTACTTC
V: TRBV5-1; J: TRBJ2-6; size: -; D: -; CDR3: CASSLQGTGANVLTF; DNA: TGCGCCAGCAGCTTACAGGGAACTGGGGCCAACGTCCTGACTTTC
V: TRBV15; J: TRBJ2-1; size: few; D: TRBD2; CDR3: CATSRVGTSSPNSHNEQFF; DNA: TGTGCCACCAGCAGAGTGGGGACTAGCAGCCCGAACTCCCACAATGAGCAGTTCTTC
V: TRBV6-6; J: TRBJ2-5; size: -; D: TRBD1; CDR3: CASIPMWTGKGETQYF; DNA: TGTGCCAGCATCCCAATGTGGACAGGCAAAGGAGAGACCCAGTACTTC
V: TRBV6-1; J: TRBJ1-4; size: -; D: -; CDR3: CASSEASGSVLVNEKLFF; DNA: TGTGCCAGCAGTGAAGCTTCGGGTAGTGTCCTGGTTAATGAAAAACTGTTTTTT
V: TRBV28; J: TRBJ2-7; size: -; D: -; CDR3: CASSFYTEQYF; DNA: TGTGCCAGCAGTTTTTATACTGAGCAGTACTTC
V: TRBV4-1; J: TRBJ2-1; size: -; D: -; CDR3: CASSQVTDEQFF; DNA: TGCGCCAGCAGCCAAGTGACCGATGAGCAGTTCTTC
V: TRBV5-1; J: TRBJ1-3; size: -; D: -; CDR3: CASSPQNPITDSFSGNTIYF; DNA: TGCGCCAGCAGCCCTCAGAATCCCATCACGGACAGCTTCTCTGGAAACACCATATATTTT
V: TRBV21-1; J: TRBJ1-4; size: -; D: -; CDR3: CASTSAWVEKLFF; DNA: TGTGCCAGCACATCCGCTTGGGTGGAAAAACTGTTTTTT
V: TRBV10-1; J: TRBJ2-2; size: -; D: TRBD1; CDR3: CASNAGTGGLDTGELFF; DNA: TGCGCCAGCAACGCCGGGACAGGGGGCTTAGACACCGGGGAGCTGTTTTTT
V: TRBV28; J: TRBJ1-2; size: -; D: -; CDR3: CASSFVEAVVQADGYTF; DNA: TGTGCCAGCAGTTTTGTCGAAGCGGTCGTCCAGGCCGATGGCTACACCTTC
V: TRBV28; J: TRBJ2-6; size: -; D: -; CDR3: CASSPHLGGSSGANVLTF; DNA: TGTGCCAGCAGTCCCCATTTGGGGGGTAGCTCTGGGGCCAACGTCCTGACTTTC
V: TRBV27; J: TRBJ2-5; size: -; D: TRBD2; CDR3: CASSMTSGQETQYF; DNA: TGTGCCAGCAGTATGACTAGCGGGCAAGAGACCCAGTACTTC
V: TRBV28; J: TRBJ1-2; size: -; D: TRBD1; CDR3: CASSLDRVGYGYTF; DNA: TGTGCCAGCAGTCTCGACAGGGTTGGATATGGCTACACCTTC
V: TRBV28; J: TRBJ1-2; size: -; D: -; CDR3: CASSPGAGPGYTF; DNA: TGTGCCAGCAGCCCGGGTGCGGGGCCGGGCTACACCTTC
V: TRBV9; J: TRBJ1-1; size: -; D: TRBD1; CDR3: CASSAGGRAEAFF; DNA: TGTGCCAGCAGCGCAGGGGGGCGCGCTGAAGCTTTCTTT
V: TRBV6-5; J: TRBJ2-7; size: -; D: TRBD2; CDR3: CASSYSTSGRGYEQYF; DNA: TGTGCCAGCAGTTACTCCACTAGCGGGAGAGGCTACGAGCAGTACTTC
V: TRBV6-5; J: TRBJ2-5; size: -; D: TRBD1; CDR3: CASNGLGTGEETQYF; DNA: TGTGCCAGCAACGGACTCGGGACAGGGGAAGAGACCCAGTACTTC
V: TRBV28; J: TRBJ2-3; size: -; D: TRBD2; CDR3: CASSPSGRGPDTQYF; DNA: TGTGCCAGCAGTCCTTCGGGGAGGGGTCCAGATACGCAGTATTTT
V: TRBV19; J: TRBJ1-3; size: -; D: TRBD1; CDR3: CASTNQGGEFGNTIYF; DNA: TGTGCCAGTACCAACCAGGGGGGCGAGTTTGGAAACACCATATATTTT
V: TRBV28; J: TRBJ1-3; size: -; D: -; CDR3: CASCLLTSGNTIYF; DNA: TGTGCCAGTTGTTTATTGACATCGGGAAACACCATATATTTT
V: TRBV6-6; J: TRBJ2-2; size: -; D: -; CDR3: CAGRVTGELFF; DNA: TGTGCCGGCAGGGTTACCGGGGAGCTGTTTTTT
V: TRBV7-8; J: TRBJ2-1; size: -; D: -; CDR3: CASSLRVSVSQKSYNEQFF; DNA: TGTGCCAGCAGCTTAAGGGTGAGCGTAAGCCAGAAGTCCTACAATGAGCAGTTCTTC
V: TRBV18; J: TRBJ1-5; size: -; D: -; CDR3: CASSPVSGLHQPQHF; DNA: TGTGCCAGCTCACCGGTGTCTGGATTACATCAGCCCCAGCATTTT
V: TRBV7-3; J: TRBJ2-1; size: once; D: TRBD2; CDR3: CASSPTSGSYNEQFF; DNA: TGTGCCAGCAGCCCCACTAGCGGGAGCTACAATGAGCAGTTCTTC
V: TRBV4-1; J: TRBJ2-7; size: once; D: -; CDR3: CASSQVGRRPSYEQYF; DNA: TGCGCCAGCAGCCAAGTAGGACGTCGGCCCTCCTACGAGCAGTACTTC
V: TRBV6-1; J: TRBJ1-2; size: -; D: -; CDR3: CASSEAGGLGYGYTF; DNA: TGTGCCAGCAGTGAAGCGGGGGGGTTGGGGTATGGCTACACCTTC
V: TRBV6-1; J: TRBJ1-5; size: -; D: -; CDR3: CASRETDNQPQHF; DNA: TGTGCCAGCAGGGAGACAGACAATCAGCCCCAGCATTTT
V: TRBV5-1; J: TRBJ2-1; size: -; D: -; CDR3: CASSLSSTGREQFF; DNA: TGCGCCAGCAGCTTGTCGAGTACTGGGCGTGAGCAGTTCTTC
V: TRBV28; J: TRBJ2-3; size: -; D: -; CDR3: CASSSWTGGPSGRLGDTQYF; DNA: TGTGCCAGCAGTTCCTGGACAGGGGGTCCTAGCGGGAGACTGGGGGATACGCAGTATTTT
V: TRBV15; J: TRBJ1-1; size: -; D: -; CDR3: CATRQQGGTEAFF; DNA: TGTGCCACGAGGCAACAGGGCGGCACTGAAGCTTTCTTT
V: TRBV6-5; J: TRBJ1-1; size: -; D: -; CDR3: CASSYSPGEGGEAFF; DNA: TGTGCCAGCAGTTACTCGCCAGGGGAAGGGGGTGAAGCTTTCTTT
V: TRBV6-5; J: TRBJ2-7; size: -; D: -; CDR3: CASSYRGTSSEQYF; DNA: TGTGCCAGCAGTTACAGGGGAACGTCTTCCGAGCAGTACTTC
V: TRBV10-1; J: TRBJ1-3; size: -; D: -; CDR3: CASSESSNSGNTIYF; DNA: TGCGCCAGCAGTGAGTCTTCGAACTCTGGAAACACCATATATTTT